One T cell receptor (beta chain) is described in this entry. Antigen: not known. Measured with immunoSEQ multiplex PCR; TCRdb has only the in-frame clones, and not every one. The sample lists about 22,000 clones, approximately 85% occurring once. The data derive from a study of T cells in tuberculosis. Study findings and constraints: Active tuberculosis TCR-alpha repertoires lay closer to GMM-specific TCRs than IGRA-negative controls, suggesting clonal expansion. Shorter CDR3-alpha in active tuberculosis partly drove smaller distances.

The time point: new active TB diagnosis, blood taken before or within 7 days of starting treatment. Germline loops: CDR1 SGHRS, CDR2 YFSETQ. This CDR3 has 14 residues. With 3 bases clipped from V and 5 bases from J, the junction kept 3 bases outside the gene matches. This sequence joins TRBV5-1 and TRBJ2-2, with 8 bases fitting TRBD1. The sequences come from PBMCs, collected at tuberculosis diagnosis. This sequence originates from an adult with tuberculosis. CDR3 residues: CASSSDRATGELFF. The CDR3 DNA reads TGCGCCAGCAGCTCGGACAGGGCAACCGGGGAGCTGTTTTTT.